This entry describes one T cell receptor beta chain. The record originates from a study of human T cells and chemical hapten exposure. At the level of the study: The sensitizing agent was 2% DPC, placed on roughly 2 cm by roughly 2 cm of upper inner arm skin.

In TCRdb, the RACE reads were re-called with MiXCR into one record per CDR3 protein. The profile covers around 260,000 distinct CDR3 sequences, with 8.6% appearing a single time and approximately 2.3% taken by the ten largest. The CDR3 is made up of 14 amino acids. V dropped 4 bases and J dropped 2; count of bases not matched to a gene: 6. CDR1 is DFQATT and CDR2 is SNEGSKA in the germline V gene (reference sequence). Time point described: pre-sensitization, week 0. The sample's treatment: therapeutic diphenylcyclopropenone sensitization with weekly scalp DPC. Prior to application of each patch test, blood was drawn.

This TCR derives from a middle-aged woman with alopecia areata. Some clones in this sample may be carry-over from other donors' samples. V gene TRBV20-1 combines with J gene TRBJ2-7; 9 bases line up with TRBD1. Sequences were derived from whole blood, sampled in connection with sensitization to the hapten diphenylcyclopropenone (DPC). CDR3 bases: TGCAGTGCTACAGGGACAGGGAGTCCCTACGAGCAGTACTTC. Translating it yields CSATGTGSPYEQYF.